There are many counts of the clone carrying this TCR beta chain. Its antigen is as yet unknown. This sample stems from a study of CD8 T cells in ankylosing spondylitis. Points from the study as a whole: Researchers report that disease-linked clones proved CD8+ and relatively rare in peripheral blood. From matched ankylosing spondylitis synovial fluid, disease-linked clones were reportedly recovered at significantly enriched levels. Made up of eight highly homologous variants, a TCR beta motif appeared characteristic of ankylosing spondylitis blood.

Germline V gene sequence: CDR1 LGHNA, CDR2 YSLEER. The CDR3 length is 14 residues. The V end lost 0 bases, the J end lost 10 bases, and 15 bases lay between the germline ends. Using quantitative 5'-RACE with molecular barcodes, the authors made TCR beta libraries. TCRdb ran MiXCR on the 5' RACE reads and lists one entry per CDR3 protein. The sample has 150,000 to 200,000 distinct CDR3 sequences, around a tenth seen once. The chain uses TRBV4-3 and TRBJ1-1; unclear D gene. Sequences were obtained from blood, either unsorted or a sorted T cell fraction (not recorded which). This clonotype was sampled from a female donor with ankylosing spondylitis or in good health (not recorded which). DNA of the CDR3: TGCGCCAGCAGCCAAGAATACAGCCAAGAGGTAGCTTTCTTT. It yields the protein CASSQEYSQEVAFF.